The 21 T cell receptor beta chains below were found in one sample sequenced in a study of vaccination effects on CD4 cells after COVID-19. These receptors lack a known antigen. The ViraFEST assay expanded antigen-specific CD4+ T cells with viral peptide pools before sequencing. Having been cultured for 10 days, the cells underwent CD4+ T cell isolation. The person was diagnosed with PCR-confirmed SARS-CoV-2 infection between March and December 2020. Each participant was given two doses of one vaccine (BNT162b2 or mRNA-1273). Produced via immunoSEQ multiplex PCR; TCRdb's table is partial and in-frame only. The table lists about 15,000 clones, about 74% of them singletons. The input for sequencing was CD4+ T cells from PBMCs cultured with HCoV-NL63 spike peptides, taken after COVID-19 vaccination. The receptors were sampled from a human donor who had a prior SARS-CoV-2 infection.

J is TRBJ2-1 and V is TRBV7-6; D call uncertain. Germline V gives CDR1 SGHVS, CDR2 FNYEAQ. The CDR3 covers 21 residues. Trimming took 0 bases from V and 0 from J, leaving 24 bases between them. Written as DNA, the CDR3 is TGTGCCAGCAGCTTAGCGCCCTTGCCTAGGAAGTTACTGAGCTCCTACAATGAGCAGTTCTTC. Amino acid sequence: CASSLAPLPRKLLSSYNEQFF.

V usage is TRBV29-1 and J usage is TRBJ2-7; D remains unclear. The V gene lost 4 bases and the J gene lost 0 bases, with 7 bases spanning the gap. CDR1 SQVTM and CDR2 ANQGSEA come from the germline V gene. The CDR3 has 12 amino acids. CDR3 in DNA: TGCAGCGTTGGCGGCTCCTCCTACGAGCAGTACTTC. This translates into CSVGGSSYEQYF.

The chain recombines TRBV6-5 with TRBJ2-2; 9 nucleotides agree with TRBD2. Germline V gives CDR1 MNHEY, CDR2 SVGAGI. The J segment lost 4 bases and the V segment lost 9 bases, leaving 9 bases of the junction unmatched. This CDR3 has 15 amino acids. CDR3 coding DNA: TGTGCCAGGAGTAAGGGACTAGCTACCACCGGGGAGCTGTTTTTT. Translation: CARSKGLATTGELFF.

J is TRBJ2-3 and V is TRBV5-1; 9 bases match TRBD1. Germline trimming cut 4 bases from V and 0 bases from J; bases unmatched to any gene: 12. This CDR3 is built from 18 residues. The germline CDR1 and CDR2 sequences are SGHRS and YFSETQ. CDR3 DNA sequence: TGCGCCAGCAGCCCATGGACAGGGGCTAACCCTAGCACAGATACGCAGTATTTT. Residues: CASSPWTGANPSTDTQYF.

V is TRBV10-3 and J is TRBJ2-2, with a weak D call TRBD1 (5 bases). CDR1 is ENHRY and CDR2 is SYGVKD in the germline V gene. V gave up 6 bases and J gave up 3 bases, with 11 bases separating them. The CDR3 has 14 amino acids. DNA of the CDR3: TGTGCCATCAGGGACACTATGGACACCGGGGAGCTGTTTTTT. Amino acids: CAIRDTMDTGELFF.

The rearrangement links TRBV15 to TRBJ2-1; D is perhaps TRBD1 (6 bases). This CDR3 region has 16 residues. V lost 6 bases to trimming and J lost 0 bases, with 15 bases between them. Germline assignment: CDR1 LNHNV and CDR2 YYDKDF (reference sequence). The CDR3 is CATSTSRGGSYNEQFF. Here the CDR3 DNA reads TGTGCCACCAGTACCTCGAGAGGGGGCTCCTACAATGAGCAGTTCTTC.

This clone was observed a few times. V is TRBV7-3 and J is TRBJ2-7, with unresolved D. The CDR3 sequence is 16 residues long. With 0 bases removed from V and 0 bases from J, the gap between germline ends came to 12 bases. From germline, CDR1 is SGHTA and CDR2 FQGTGA. The DNA of the CDR3 is TGTGCCAGCAGCTTAACGCCAGCGTCGAGCTCCTACGAGCAGTACTTC. This encodes CASSLTPASSSYEQYF.

This sequence joins TRBV30 and TRBJ1-1; the D is unclear. The CDR3 is 15 amino acids. Trimming cost V 3 bases and J 0 bases, with 14 bases left between them. CDR1 and CDR2 (germline): GTSNPN, SVGIG (reference sequence). CDR3 sequence reads: CAWSPWEPLNTEAFF. For the CDR3, the DNA is TGTGCCTGGAGCCCGTGGGAGCCTTTGAACACTGAAGCTTTCTTT.

V usage is TRBV5-1 and J usage is TRBJ2-1; 14 bases line up with TRBD2. With 4 bases clipped from V and 8 bases from J, the junction kept 5 bases outside the gene matches. The germline V gene encodes CDR1 SGHRS and CDR2 YFSETQ. CDR3 size: 15 residues. Here the CDR3 DNA reads TGCGCCAGCAGCACGGGACTAGCGGGAGTCCATGAGCAGTTCTTC. It specifies CASSTGLAGVHEQFF.

By frequency in the sample, this clone is hyperexpanded. V gene TRBV30 combines with J gene TRBJ1-1, with 7 bases matching TRBD1. Trimming took 2 bases from V and 2 from J; bases not matched to a gene: 2. The CDR3 has 13 amino acids. Per the germline V gene, CDR1 is GTSNPN and CDR2 is SVGIG (reference sequence). This CDR3 is CAWSRDSNTEAFF. CDR3 nucleotide sequence: TGTGCCTGGAGTAGGGACAGTAACACTGAAGCTTTCTTT. The full variable domain, rest sourced from reference TRBV30 and TRBJ1-1, is SQTIHQWPATLVQPVGSPLSLECTVEGTSNPNLYWYRQAAGRGLQLLFYSVGIGQISSEVPQNLSASRPQDRQFILSSKKLLLSDSGFYLCAWSRDSNTEAFFGQGTRLTVV.

This chain links TRBV5-1 with TRBJ2-2; TRBD2 is a possible D gene (6 bases). V was clipped by 5 bases and J by 4 bases, with 9 bases between them. Looked up from germline, CDR1 is SGHRS and CDR2 is YFSETQ. This CDR3 contains 13 residues. In DNA form, the CDR3 reads TGCGCCAGCAGTTGGGACTTCACCGGGGAGCTGTTTTTT. This translates into CASSWDFTGELFF.

This sequence joins TRBV4-2 and TRBJ2-7, with 8 bases identical to TRBD1. Germline CDR1 LGHNA, CDR2 YNFKEQ. J lost 6 bases, V lost 0 bases, and 1 base had no gene match. There are 13 residues in the CDR3. CDR3 residues: CASSQDRGREQYF. CDR3 coding DNA: TGTGCCAGCAGCCAAGACAGGGGGCGCGAGCAGTACTTC.

The J gene is TRBJ1-1, the V gene TRBV5-1; D gene ambiguous. V lost 1 base and J 4 bases, leaving 8 bases between the germline ends. Germline V gives CDR1 SGHRS, CDR2 YFSETQ. CDR3 size: 13 residues. The CDR3 region is CASSLLGSTEAFF. The DNA of the CDR3 is TGCGCCAGCAGCTTGTTGGGGAGCACTGAAGCTTTCTTT.

This clone has more than one count but fewer than ten. This sequence joins TRBV12-3 or TRBV12-4 and TRBJ1-5, with D tentatively TRBD1 (6 bases). CDR3 length: 13 residues. Trimming took off 5 bases at V and 5 bases at J, with 10 bases between the two ends. The CDR3 region is CASSHRAHQPQHF. CDR3 in DNA: TGTGCCAGCAGTCACAGGGCTCATCAGCCCCAGCATTTT.

There are a few counts of this clone. The chain carries TRBV18 and TRBJ1-2; D call uncertain. The CDR3 is 13 amino acids. V was cut by 1 base and J by 4 bases, with 7 bases left in between. Germline lookup yields CDR1 KGHSH and CDR2 LQKENI. This CDR3 reads CASSPQDAYGYTF. CDR3 nucleotide sequence: TGTGCCAGCTCACCACAGGATGCCTATGGCTACACCTTC.

The chain has TRBV5-1 and TRBJ1-2; 10 nucleotides agree with TRBD1. After removal of 2 bases from V and 5 bases from J, the junction contained 6 bases not matched to a gene. The CDR3 consists of 15 residues. In germline, CDR1 is SGHRS, CDR2 YFSETQ. CDR3 region: CASSLVGTGEYGYTF. The CDR3 DNA is TGCGCCAGCAGCTTAGTCGGGACAGGGGAATATGGCTACACCTTC.

The CDR3 bases are TGCGCCAGCAGCTTAAATACCGGGGGGGCCTCCGGGGAGCTGTTTTTT. Translated: CASSLNTGGASGELFF. The J gene is TRBJ2-2, the V gene TRBV5-1; 8 bases map to TRBD2. V dropped 2 bases and J dropped 6; count of bases not matched to a gene: 9. Germline CDR1 SGHRS, CDR2 YFSETQ. The CDR3 sequence is 16 residues long.

This sequence joins TRBV3-1 (or the pseudogene TRBV3-2) and TRBJ2-7, with D tentatively TRBD2 (5 bases). The length of the CDR3 is 14 residues. The germline V gene has CDR1 LGHDT and CDR2 YNNKEL (reference sequence). Trimming took 0 bases from V and 6 from J, leaving 12 bases between them. The CDR3 is CASSQDLAGGEQYF. The CDR3 DNA reads TGTGCCAGCAGCCAAGATCTCGCAGGAGGCGAGCAGTACTTC.

The V and J genes are TRBV6-5 and TRBJ1-2; the D gene is possibly TRBD1 (5 bases). V lost 7 bases, J lost 2 bases, and 17 bases lay in between. Germline V CDR1 and CDR2: MNHEY, SVGAGI. There are 15 residues in the CDR3. DNA for the CDR3: TGTGCCAGCAACTTAATGGGACGTACAAACTATGGCTACACCTTC. Protein: CASNLMGRTNYGYTF.

This clone has a single count. The rearrangement uses TRBV4-3 and TRBJ1-4, with 10 nucleotides matching TRBD1. This CDR3 has 16 amino acids. Trimming cost V 4 bases and J 8 bases; bases outside gene matches: 10. Germline V gene lookup returns CDR1 LGHNA and CDR2 YSLEER. CDR3 sequence reads: CASSLGPGTGVEKLFF. Written as DNA, the CDR3 is TGCGCCAGCAGCCTCGGCCCCGGGACAGGGGTCGAAAAACTGTTTTTT.

This clone was seen only a few times. Because the CDR3 is missing its conserved closing phenylalanine or tryptophan, this is likely a read error. It is unclear where the CDR3 begins or ends on the DNA, so no DNA is shown, and the CDR3 is as TCRdb lists it. CDR3 in amino acids: CASNLLTPSR. J is TRBJ2-6 and V is TRBV28; TRBD1 is the table's D call, not checked against the DNA. The CDR3 spans 10 residues, counting both ends. Looked up from germline, CDR1 is MDHEN and CDR2 is SYDVKM.